The 26 T cell receptor beta chains given below trace back to one sample, sequenced in a study of cytomegalovirus exposure and HLA in healthy donors. The assay was immunoSEQ multiplex PCR, and TCRdb's table has in-frame clones only and misses some. The data show fewer than 200,000 clones, around nine tenths seen once. Sequencing used PBMCs. These receptors came from a young man in good health and CMV-seropositive.

Of note for this clone: Other DNA sequences in this sample translate to the same CDR3. The V and J genes are TRBV30 and TRBJ2-6; D ambiguous. Germline V gives CDR1 GTSNPN, CDR2 SVGIG (reference sequence). V was clipped by 2 bases and J by 3 bases, with 8 bases between them. The CDR3 spans 14 residues. The CDR3 nucleotides are TGTGCCTGGAGTTCCAGAGGTGGGGCCAACGTCCTGACTTTC. Amino acid sequence: CAWSSRGGANVLTF.

The V call is TRBV6-5, the J call TRBJ2-5, with 7 bases aligning to TRBD2. From germline, CDR1 is MNHEY and CDR2 SVGAGI. V lost 2 bases and J lost 1; bases outside the gene matches: 4. The CDR3 is 15 residues long. CDR3 DNA sequence: TGTGCCAGCAGTTACCAGGGACTACCCCAAGAGACCCAGTACTTC. As protein: CASSYQGLPQETQYF.

The chain uses TRBV2 and TRBJ2-7, with D tentatively TRBD2 (6 bases). V lost 8 bases to trimming and J lost 1 base, with 12 bases between them. CDR3 length: 13 amino acids. Per the germline V gene, CDR1 is SNHLY and CDR2 is FYNNEI. The CDR3 sequence is CASGGVFSYEQYF. CDR3 coding DNA: TGTGCCAGCGGAGGGGTATTTTCCTACGAGCAGTACTTC.

With regard to this clone: The sample carries other DNA sequences with the same CDR3. The V call is TRBV6-5, the J call TRBJ2-7; 7 positions agree with TRBD1. The CDR3 runs to 13 residues. J gave up 3 bases and V 2 bases, and 1 base lay outside the gene matches. Germline V gene lookup returns CDR1 MNHEY and CDR2 SVGAGI. Here the CDR3 reads CASSYRQGYEQYF. The CDR3 nucleotides read TGTGCCAGCAGTTACAGACAGGGCTACGAGCAGTACTTC.

Comment on this clone: The same CDR3 also results from other DNA sequences found in this sample. The J gene is TRBJ2-7, the V gene TRBV11-2, with D maybe TRBD1 (5 bases). The V end was cut by 1 base, the J end by 2 bases, with 9 bases between. The V gene's germline CDR1 is SGHAT and CDR2 FQNNGV. The CDR3 spans 14 residues. This CDR3 reads CASSLVRQPYEQYF. For the CDR3, the DNA is TGTGCCAGCAGCTTAGTGAGACAGCCCTACGAGCAGTACTTC.

This rearrangement joins TRBV5-1 to TRBJ2-1, with 9 positions matching TRBD2. CDR3 size: 15 residues. Germline assignment: CDR1 SGHRS and CDR2 YFSETQ. V dropped 0 bases and J dropped 8; count of bases not matched to a gene: 6. CDR3 protein: CASSLEAGGPDEQFF. CDR3 sequence (DNA): TGCGCCAGCAGCTTGGAGGCGGGAGGGCCGGATGAGCAGTTCTTC.

This chain connects TRBV5-4 to TRBJ2-7, with TRBD2 matching over 9 bases. The trim removed 2 bases at V and 7 bases at J, leaving 10 bases unmatched. The CDR3 is 15 residues long. The germline gives CDR1 SGHNT, CDR2 YYREEE (reference sequence). CDR3: CASSFALAGTKEQYF. The CDR3 DNA follows: TGTGCCAGCAGCTTCGCGCTAGCGGGGACTAAAGAGCAGTACTTC.

The rearrangement joins TRBV5-1 to TRBJ2-1, with no clear D. Trimming took off 6 bases at V and 3 bases at J, with 13 bases between the two ends. The CDR3 has 14 amino acids. Looked up from germline, CDR1 is SGHRS and CDR2 is YFSETQ. DNA of the CDR3: TGCGCCAGCACCCCCCGGGCTAGCTACAATGAGCAGTTCTTC. This translates into CASTPRASYNEQFF.

The chain employs TRBV27 and TRBJ2-6; D is possibly TRBD2 (5 bases). This CDR3 region has 17 residues. CDR1 MNHEY and CDR2 SMNVEV come from the germline V gene (reference sequence). With 4 bases removed from V and 1 base from J, the gap between germline ends came to 14 bases. This CDR3 reads CASSSGVMMSGANVLTF. The CDR3 nucleotides read TGTGCCAGCAGTTCCGGGGTGATGATGTCTGGGGCCAACGTCCTGACTTTC.

J is TRBJ1-3 and V is TRBV27, with D perhaps TRBD1 (6 bases). Germline V gene sequence: CDR1 MNHEY, CDR2 SMNVEV (reference sequence). V lost 6 bases, J lost 11 bases, and 20 bases lay in between. The CDR3 has 14 amino acids. The CDR3 reads CASSPVGQPSAIYF. The CDR3 nucleotides read TGTGCCAGCAGCCCGGTCGGACAGCCGAGCGCCATATATTTT.

This chain uses TRBV28 with TRBJ1-5, with 8 bases that match TRBD1. The CDR3 length is 17 residues. The J segment lost 4 bases and the V segment lost 3 bases, leaving 11 bases of the junction unmatched. The germline CDR1 and CDR2 sequences are MDHEN and SYDVKM. For the CDR3, the DNA is TGTGCCAGCAGTTTTGGGATCGGACAGGGAATAAATCAGCCCCAGCATTTT. Its protein is CASSFGIGQGINQPQHF.

Here the CDR3 reads CASSSTGQKETQYF. The CDR3 DNA is TGTGCCAGCTCATCGACAGGACAGAAAGAGACCCAGTACTTC. The J gene is TRBJ2-5, the V gene TRBV18, with a tentative D call TRBD1 (6 bases). The ends were cut back, 5 bases at V and 3 bases at J, with 13 bases in the middle. This CDR3 is built from 14 residues. The V gene's germline CDR1 is KGHSH and CDR2 LQKENI.

The chain employs TRBV18 and TRBJ2-7, with TRBD1 identical over 7 bases. CDR1 is KGHSH, CDR2 LQKENI, per germline. The CDR3 extends over 12 amino acids. J gave up 6 bases and V 6 bases, and 5 bases lay outside the gene matches. CDR3 in DNA: TGTGCCAGCTCGCCTACAGGGGTCGAGCAGTACTTC. Translating gives CASSPTGVEQYF.

This chain uses TRBV4-3 with TRBJ1-6, with D possibly being TRBD1 (5 bases). This CDR3 is built from 21 residues. The germline V gene encodes CDR1 LGHNA and CDR2 YSLEER. V shed 0 bases and J shed 4 bases, with 25 bases lying between them. In nucleotides, the CDR3 is TGCGCCAGCAGCCAAGACCCCTATCTTAAACCGGGGCGGGGGTATAATTCACCCCTCCACTTT. Its translation: CASSQDPYLKPGRGYNSPLHF.

The chain has TRBV4-1 and TRBJ2-3, with TRBD2 matching over 11 bases. The CDR3 is made up of 15 amino acids. Germline lookup yields CDR1 MGHRA and CDR2 YSYEKL. The V and J ends lost 2 bases and 6 bases, in that order; junction bases with no gene match: 4. CDR3 in amino acids: CASSQSSGGTDTQYF. The CDR3 DNA reads as TGCGCCAGCAGCCAATCTAGCGGGGGGACGGATACGCAGTATTTT.

The CDR3 region is CASSLSGGAPDEQYF. The CDR3 region has the DNA TGTGCCAGCAGCTTAAGCGGGGGGGCACCGGACGAGCAGTACTTC. This chain joins TRBV7-9 and TRBJ2-7; 10 bases line up with TRBD2. The CDR3 length is 15 residues. V gave up 2 bases and J gave up 5 bases; unmatched junction bases: 6. CDR1 is SEHNR and CDR2 is FQNEAQ in the germline V gene (reference sequence).

The chain carries TRBV7-2 and TRBJ2-7, with D unresolved. Trimming cost V 1 base and J 1 base, with 11 bases left between them. The length of the CDR3 is 15 residues. Looked up from germline, CDR1 is SGHTA and CDR2 is FQGNSA. CDR3 in amino acids: CASSLESDLSYEQYF. In DNA form, the CDR3 reads TGTGCCAGCAGCTTAGAGAGCGATCTTTCCTACGAGCAGTACTTC. The full variable domain, in which reference TRBV7-2 and TRBJ2-7 provide the parts outside the CDR3, is GAGVSQSPSNKVTEKGKDVELRCDPISGHTALYWYRQSLGQGLEFLIYFQGNSAPDKSGLPSDRFSAERTGGSVSTLTIQRTQQEDSAVYLCASSLESDLSYEQYFGPGTRLTVT.

The genes are TRBV29-1 and TRBJ2-1; 10 nucleotides match TRBD2. Germline CDR1 reads SQVTM; CDR2 reads ANQGSEA. This CDR3 has 13 amino acids. V lost 7 bases to trimming and J lost 6 bases; unmatched junction nucleotides: 6. The chain's CDR3 is CSGEREGLNEQFF. The CDR3 coding sequence is TGCAGCGGTGAGCGGGAGGGCCTCAATGAGCAGTTCTTC.

This rearrangement joins TRBV4-2 to TRBJ1-5; maybe TRBD1 (5 bases). V dropped 0 bases and J dropped 5 bases, with 11 bases sitting between them. CDR3 length equals 15 residues. In germline, CDR1 is LGHNA, CDR2 YNFKEQ. The CDR3 reads CASSQERAGYQPQHF. The CDR3 region has the DNA TGTGCCAGCAGCCAAGAAAGGGCAGGGTATCAGCCCCAGCATTTT.

The rearrangement uses TRBV7-9 and TRBJ2-1, with 10 bases aligning to TRBD2. V was clipped by 5 bases and J by 4 bases; unmatched bases: 8. The length of the CDR3 is 16 residues. CDR1 and CDR2 from the germline V gene are SEHNR and FQNEAQ (reference sequence). The DNA of the CDR3 is TGTGCCAGCAGCCTGGCTAGCGGGAGTAGGTACAATGAGCAGTTCTTC. Its protein is CASSLASGSRYNEQFF.

V gene TRBV9 combines with J gene TRBJ2-2; D not resolved. Deletions cut 3 bases from V and 6 bases from J, with 18 bases between. This CDR3 has 16 residues. The germline V gene has CDR1 SGDLS and CDR2 YYNGEE. The CDR3 nucleotides are TGTGCCAGCAGCGCCACTCACGTCCGGATACCCGGGGAGCTGTTTTTT. This codes for CASSATHVRIPGELFF.

CDR3 nucleotides: TGTGCCAGCAGTCCCGGGACTTGGTTTATTGATTCACCCCTCCACTTT. It is translated as CASSPGTWFIDSPLHF. The chain links TRBV27 to TRBJ1-6; D might be TRBD1 (5 bases). The CDR3 sequence is 16 residues long. The germline CDR1 and CDR2 sequences are MNHEY and SMNVEV (reference sequence). Trimming stripped 5 bases from V and 8 bases from J, with 19 bases between.

The chain joins TRBV5-4 to TRBJ1-3; D is ambiguous. V lost 4 bases and J lost 7, with 24 bases in between. This CDR3 spans 17 amino acids. In germline, CDR1 is SGHNT, CDR2 YYREEE (reference sequence). The CDR3 sequence: CASSPGGSQARRNTIYF. The CDR3 nucleotides read TGTGCCAGCAGCCCCGGAGGGTCGCAGGCCCGGAGGAACACCATATATTTT.

This sequence joins TRBV5-4 and TRBJ1-6; D gene ambiguous. The CDR3 has 17 amino acids. Germline V CDR1 and CDR2: SGHNT, YYREEE (reference sequence). The ends were cut back, 0 bases at V and 0 bases at J, with 10 bases in the middle. The CDR3 DNA follows: TGTGCCAGCAGCTTGGACAGAAGAAGCTCCTATAATTCACCCCTCCACTTT. It codes for CASSLDRRSSYNSPLHF.

V and J are TRBV9 and TRBJ2-3, with D unclear. This CDR3 region has 15 residues. Germline V gene sequence: CDR1 SGDLS, CDR2 YYNGEE. V lost 0 bases, J lost 5 bases, and 13 bases lay in between. CDR3 residues: CASSVVYGEGDTQYF. The DNA of the CDR3 is TGTGCCAGCAGCGTAGTATATGGCGAAGGAGATACGCAGTATTTT.

This clone occurred once. The V call is TRBV11-3, the J call TRBJ1-3; the D gene is possibly TRBD1 (6 bases). The CDR3 loop spans 14 amino acids. The V end was cut by 5 bases, the J end by 3 bases, with 11 bases between. Germline V CDR1 and CDR2: SGHNT, YENEEA. Written as DNA, the CDR3 is TGTGCCAGCAGCGTGGACAGCGTTGGAAACACCATATATTTT. Translation: CASSVDSVGNTIYF.